These 19 T cell receptor beta chains were sequenced from one sample in a study of T cell responses to AZD1222 COVID-19 vaccine. Produced via immunoSEQ multiplex PCR; TCRdb's table is partial and in-frame only. Here the sample spans around 150,000 clones, about four fifths being singletons. The sequencing used peripheral blood, collected on day 0 of AZD1222 vaccination. The receptors originated from an adult in good health.

The V call is TRBV5-4, the J call TRBJ2-2, with D perhaps TRBD2 (6 bases). This CDR3 has 13 residues. Germline CDR1 is SGHNT and CDR2 is YYREEE (reference sequence). V dropped 0 bases and J dropped 8 bases, with 8 bases sitting between them. CDR3: CASSLGGEGELFF. DNA for the CDR3: TGTGCCAGCAGCTTGGGCGGGGAAGGGGAGCTGTTTTTT.

The V call is TRBV15, the J call TRBJ1-3; D gene ambiguous. The CDR3 spans 15 residues. The V gene's germline CDR1 is LNHNV and CDR2 YYDKDF (reference sequence). V gave up 6 bases and J gave up 0 bases, with 12 bases separating them. CDR3 amino acids: CATRKTGLSGNTIYF. The CDR3 coding sequence is TGTGCCACCAGAAAGACTGGGCTCTCTGGAAACACCATATATTTT.

The CDR3 nucleotides read TGTGCCAGCAGTCGGCACGAGGGGTATGGCTACACCTTC. Encoded protein: CASSRHEGYGYTF. V is TRBV28 and J is TRBJ1-2; D may be TRBD1 (5 bases). The V end lost 5 bases, the J end lost 5 bases, and 12 bases lay between the germline ends. The CDR3 totals 13 residues. Germline V lookup: CDR1 MDHEN, CDR2 SYDVKM.

V and J are TRBV5-1 and TRBJ1-5, with D uncertain. The germline CDR1 and CDR2 sequences are SGHRS and YFSETQ. The CDR3 runs to 15 residues. Trimming removed 4 bases at V and 0 bases at J, with 11 bases between. The CDR3 protein is CASSTGPNSNQPQHF. The CDR3 bases are TGCGCCAGCAGCACCGGACCGAATAGCAATCAGCCCCAGCATTTT.

The gene calls are TRBV7-6 and TRBJ2-1, with D perhaps matching TRBD2 (5 bases). The CDR3 length is 16 residues. Trimming cost V 5 bases and J 1 base, with 15 bases left between them. CDR1 and CDR2 from the germline V gene are SGHVS and FNYEAQ. CDR3 nucleotide sequence: TGTGCCAGCAGCCCCCGGGTCGGACTTTCCTACAATGAGCAGTTCTTC. Amino acid sequence: CASSPRVGLSYNEQFF. The variable domain in full, with the rest retrieved from reference TRBV7-6 and TRBJ2-1, is GAGVSQSPRYKVTKRGQDVALRCDPISGHVSLYWYRQALGQGPEFLTYFNYEAQQDKSGLPNDRFSAERPEGSISTLTIQRTEQRDSAMYRCASSPRVGLSYNEQFFGPGTRLTVL.

V is TRBV6-5 and J is TRBJ1-2, with no clear D. V lost 6 bases and J 5 bases, leaving 16 bases between the germline ends. CDR1 MNHEY and CDR2 SVGAGI come from the germline V gene. The CDR3 is made up of 14 amino acids. The CDR3 loop reads CASRPRPLGYGYTF. CDR3 sequence (DNA): TGTGCCAGCAGACCTCGGCCCCTCGGGTATGGCTACACCTTC.

CDR3 bases: TGCGCCAGCAGCTTGGGGCAGGGTAACACCGGGGAGCTGTTTTTT. It encodes CASSLGQGNTGELFF. The chain joins TRBV5-1 to TRBJ2-2; D may be TRBD1 (5 bases). CDR1 and CDR2 (germline): SGHRS, YFSETQ. This CDR3 region has 15 residues. Trimming removed 0 bases at V and 2 bases at J, with 8 bases between.

The rearrangement joins TRBV2 to TRBJ2-2; D might be TRBD1 (6 bases). The CDR3 is made up of 15 amino acids. CDR1 is SNHLY, CDR2 FYNNEI, per germline. The V gene lost 4 bases and the J gene lost 1 base, with 10 bases spanning the gap. The CDR3 DNA sequence: TGTGCCAGCAGTGCCCCACAGGGGAACACCGGGGAGCTGTTTTTT. Its translation: CASSAPQGNTGELFF.

The chain couples TRBV28 to TRBJ1-2; perhaps TRBD1 as D (6 bases). Germline CDR1 reads MDHEN; CDR2 reads SYDVKM. V dropped 8 bases and J dropped 5 bases, with 15 bases sitting between them. CDR3 size: 13 residues. CDR3 sequence (DNA): TGTGCCAGCCGGGGGGGGGCCCGGTATGGCTACACCTTC. Its translation: CASRGGARYGYTF.

This clone showed up just once. The V call is TRBV5-4, the J call TRBJ2-2; D might be TRBD1 or TRBD2, each matching 6 bases. The CDR3 runs to 20 residues. The germline gives CDR1 SGHNT, CDR2 YYREEE (reference sequence). Trimming removed 3 bases at V and 4 bases at J, with 28 bases between. The CDR3 region has the DNA TGTGCCAGCAGCTCTCAATATATGTTAGGGGGGTATAGGAGCACCGGGGAGCTGTTTTTT. Translating it yields CASSSQYMLGGYRSTGELFF.

The chain joins TRBV3-1 (or the pseudogene TRBV3-2) to TRBJ2-3, with unresolved D. This CDR3 is 13 amino acids long. CDR1 is LGHDT and CDR2 is YNNKEL in the germline V gene (reference sequence). V lost 4 bases and J lost 6, with 11 bases in between. CDR3 amino acids: CASSLSHSDTQYF. The CDR3 region has the DNA TGTGCCAGCAGCCTATCACACTCGGATACGCAGTATTTT.

Note on this clone: A junction end diverges from the germline sequence, so it may reflect a read error. V gene TRBV7-9 combines with J gene TRBJ2-1, with D unresolved. This CDR3 has 13 amino acids. In germline, CDR1 is SEHNR, CDR2 FQNEAQ (reference sequence). CDR3 protein: CASSPPSNNEQFF. CDR3 in DNA: TGTGCCAGCAGCCCCCCCTCCAACAATGAGCAGTTCTTC.

J is TRBJ2-3 and V is TRBV20-1; 10 bases line up with TRBD2. CDR1 and CDR2 from the germline V gene are DFQATT and SNEGSKA (reference sequence). The length of the CDR3 is 17 residues. The J segment lost 3 bases and the V segment lost 3 bases, leaving 12 bases of the junction unmatched. In nucleotides, the CDR3 is TGCAGTGCTAGTAGCCCAGCAGCGGGGGGGCAAACAGATACGCAGTATTTT. This encodes CSASSPAAGGQTDTQYF.

The J gene is TRBJ1-3, the V gene TRBV3-1 (or the pseudogene TRBV3-2); D is possibly TRBD1 (5 bases). V lost 4 bases to trimming and J lost 0 bases, with 16 bases between them. Per germline, CDR1 LGHDT and CDR2 YNNKEL (reference sequence). The CDR3 has 17 residues. The CDR3 protein is CASSPFDSTISGNTIYF. CDR3 sequence (DNA): TGTGCCAGCAGCCCTTTCGACAGTACGATCTCTGGAAACACCATATATTTT.

The J gene is TRBJ2-7, the V gene TRBV6-6; D might be TRBD2 (5 bases). Looked up from germline, CDR1 is MNHNY and CDR2 is SVGAGI (reference sequence). The CDR3 covers 13 residues. V lost 7 bases and J 0 bases, leaving 10 bases between the germline ends. Here the CDR3 DNA reads TGTGCCAGCAACCCGGGGAGCTCCTACGAGCAGTACTTC. Translating it yields CASNPGSSYEQYF.

CDR3 DNA sequence: TGCGCCAGCTCTCCAGGGGCGACAGTTAGGAATGAAAAACTGTTTTTT. It specifies CASSPGATVRNEKLFF. The V and J genes are TRBV5-1 and TRBJ1-4; TRBD1 might be the D (6 bases). The CDR3 has 16 residues. Trimming took off 7 bases at V and 5 bases at J, with 21 bases between the two ends. CDR1 SGHRS and CDR2 YFSETQ come from the germline V gene.

This clone appeared many times. J is TRBJ2-7 and V is TRBV5-4, with TRBD1 matching over 7 bases. Trimming cost V 3 bases and J 3 bases; bases outside gene matches: 9. Germline CDR1 reads SGHNT; CDR2 reads YYREEE (reference sequence). This CDR3 contains 15 residues. The chain's CDR3 is CASSSAPGQLYEQYF. The CDR3 DNA sequence: TGTGCCAGCAGCTCGGCCCCGGGACAGCTCTACGAGCAGTACTTC.

J is TRBJ1-1 and V is TRBV5-1; D is unresolved. Germline CDR1 is SGHRS and CDR2 is YFSETQ. The ends were cut back, 1 base at V and 3 bases at J, with 13 bases in the middle. The CDR3 is 15 residues long. The chain's CDR3 is CASSLFSGRDTEAFF. Here the CDR3 DNA reads TGCGCCAGCAGCTTGTTCTCAGGCCGGGACACTGAAGCTTTCTTT.

This chain connects TRBV5-1 to TRBJ2-1; 7 nucleotides agree with TRBD2. This CDR3 is built from 16 residues. The ends lost 0 bases at V and 0 bases at J; junction bases unmatched: 3. The germline gives CDR1 SGHRS, CDR2 YFSETQ. CDR3 nucleotides: TGCGCCAGCAGCTTGGTTTCTAGCGGCTCCTACAATGAGCAGTTCTTC. Encoded protein: CASSLVSSGSYNEQFF.